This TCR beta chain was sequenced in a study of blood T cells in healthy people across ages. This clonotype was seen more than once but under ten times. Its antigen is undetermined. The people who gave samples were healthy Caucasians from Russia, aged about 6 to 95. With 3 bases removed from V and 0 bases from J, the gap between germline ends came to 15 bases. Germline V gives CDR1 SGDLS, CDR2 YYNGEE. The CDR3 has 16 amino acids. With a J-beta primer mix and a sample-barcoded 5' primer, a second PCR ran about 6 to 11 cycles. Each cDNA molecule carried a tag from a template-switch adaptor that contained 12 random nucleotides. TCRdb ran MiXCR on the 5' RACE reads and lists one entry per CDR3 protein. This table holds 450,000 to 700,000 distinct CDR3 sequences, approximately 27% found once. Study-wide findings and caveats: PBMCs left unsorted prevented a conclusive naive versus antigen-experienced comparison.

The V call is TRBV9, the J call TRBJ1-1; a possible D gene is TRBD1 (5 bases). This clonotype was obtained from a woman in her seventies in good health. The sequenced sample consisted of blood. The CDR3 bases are TGTGCCAGCAGCGCACTTAAAGGGGTCATGAACACTGAAGCTTTCTTT. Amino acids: CASSALKGVMNTEAFF.